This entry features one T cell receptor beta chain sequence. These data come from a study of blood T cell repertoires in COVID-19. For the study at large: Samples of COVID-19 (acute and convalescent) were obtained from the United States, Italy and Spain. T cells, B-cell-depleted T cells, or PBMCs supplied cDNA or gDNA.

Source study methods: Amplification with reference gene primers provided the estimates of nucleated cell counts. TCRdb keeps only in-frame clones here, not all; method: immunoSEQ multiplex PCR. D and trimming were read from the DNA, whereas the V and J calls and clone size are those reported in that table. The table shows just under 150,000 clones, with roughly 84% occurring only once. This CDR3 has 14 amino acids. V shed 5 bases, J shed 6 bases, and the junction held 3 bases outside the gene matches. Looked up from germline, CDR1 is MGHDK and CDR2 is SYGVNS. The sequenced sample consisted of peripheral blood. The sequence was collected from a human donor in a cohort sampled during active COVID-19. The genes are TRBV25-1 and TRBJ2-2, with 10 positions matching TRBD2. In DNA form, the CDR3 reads TGTGCCAGCAGTAGCGGGGGGGCCCCCGGGGAGCTGTTTTTT. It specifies CASSSGGAPGELFF.